The present T cell receptor beta chain was sequenced within a study of blood T cells in healthy people across ages. A second PCR, run for roughly 7 to 12 cycles, used a sample-barcoded 5' primer plus a J-beta primer mix. Each cDNA molecule was tagged by a template-switch adaptor that had 12 random nucleotides. MiXCR, applied by TCRdb to the 5' RACE reads, yields one record per CDR3 protein. The sample lists 800,000 or so distinct CDR3 sequences, 62% occurring once. CDR3 length equals 16 residues. The trim removed 3 bases at V and 2 bases at J, leaving 6 bases unmatched. CDR1 is MGHRA, CDR2 YSYEKL, per germline.

The clonotype comes from a man between 25 and 39 years old in good health. V is TRBV4-1 and J is TRBJ2-3; 9 bases align to TRBD1. The sample taken for sequencing was blood. CDR3 in DNA: TGCGCCAGCAGCCAGAGAGGGACAGGGTCCACAGATACGCAGTATTTT. This gives the protein CASSQRGTGSTDTQYF.